This T cell receptor (beta chain) was sequenced in a study of cytomegalovirus exposure and HLA in healthy donors. Study findings and constraints: A later look showed TCR association rates differing by HLA locus, highest for DRB1 and lowest for HLA-C.

Primers included in the PCR were 60 Vbeta and 13 Jbeta primers. Data came from immunoSEQ multiplex PCR; TCRdb stores just in-frame clones and leaves some out. The sample yields fewer than 120,000 clones, around 84% seen once. Notes on this clone: Its specificity is not known.

The CDR3 sequence is 12 residues long. The V end lost 11 bases, the J end lost 3 bases, and 13 bases lay between the germline ends. Germline V lookup: CDR1 MNHNY, CDR2 SVGAGI (reference sequence). The chain is built from TRBV6-6 and TRBJ1-1, with D perhaps TRBD1 (6 bases). Sequencing was done on a sample of PBMCs. The TCR comes from a woman between 25 and 40 years old in good health and CMV-seronegative. The CDR3, as DNA: TGTGCCGTACGCAGGGGAGACACTGAAGCTTTCTTT. It is translated as CAVRRGDTEAFF.